Following are 31 T cell receptor beta chains from one sample sequenced in a study of blood T cells in healthy people across ages. The second PCR ran roughly 6 to 11 cycles with a sample-barcoded 5' primer and J-beta primers. From the 5' RACE reads, TCRdb called clonotypes with MiXCR, one entry per CDR3 protein. The table shows some 1,500,000 distinct CDR3 sequences, with 40% to 45% occurring only once. Sequences were obtained from blood. These receptor sequences come from a woman between 18 and 29 years old in good health.

This clonotype showed up just a few times. This rearrangement joins TRBV7-9 to TRBJ1-1; D call uncertain. There are 14 residues in the CDR3. V lost 0 bases and J lost 6, with 11 bases in between. CDR1 is SEHNR, CDR2 FQNEAQ, per germline (reference sequence). CDR3 sequence (DNA): TGTGCCAGCAGCTTAGCTACGGCACGCGCTGAAGCTTTCTTT. Translation: CASSLATARAEAFF.

This clonotype was counted between two and nine times. The chain combines TRBV27 with TRBJ2-2; D possibly corresponds to TRBD2 (6 bases). Germline V gene sequence: CDR1 MNHEY, CDR2 SMNVEV (reference sequence). V lost 4 bases and J lost 4, with 16 bases in between. The CDR3 covers 16 residues. CDR3 sequence (DNA): TGTGCCAGCAGTTCGTGGGGCGGGATAACCACCGGGGAGCTGTTTTTT. Protein product: CASSSWGGITTGELFF.

The gene calls are TRBV7-9 and TRBJ2-1, with unresolved D. Deletions cut 6 bases from V and 13 bases from J, with 19 bases between. The CDR3 is 13 amino acids. Germline lookup yields CDR1 SEHNR and CDR2 FQNEAQ (reference sequence). CDR3 DNA: TGTGCCAGCAGTTCTGGGGTAAAAGAGACCCAGTTCTTC. Its protein product is CASSSGVKETQFF.

The chain couples TRBV20-1 to TRBJ2-7; maybe TRBD2 (5 bases). Germline V gene sequence: CDR1 DFQATT, CDR2 SNEGSKA (reference sequence). The V and J ends lost 0 bases and 2 bases respectively, with 14 bases between them. CDR3 length equals 15 residues. The DNA of the CDR3 is TGCAGTGCTAGAGATGTAGAGACGGGAACCTACGAGCAGTACTTC. It translates to CSARDVETGTYEQYF.

This clonotype was detected only a few times. The rearrangement links TRBV7-2 to TRBJ2-1, with 12 bases aligning to TRBD2. The CDR3 loop spans 16 amino acids. CDR1 SGHTA and CDR2 FQGNSA come from the germline V gene. V shed 5 bases, J shed 2 bases, and the junction held 4 bases outside the gene matches. CDR3 in amino acids: CASSNGLAGTYNEQFF. DNA of the CDR3: TGTGCCAGCAGCAACGGACTAGCGGGGACCTACAATGAGCAGTTCTTC.

This rearrangement joins TRBV6-5 to TRBJ2-5; D not certain. Germline V lookup: CDR1 MNHEY, CDR2 SVGAGI. V gave up 6 bases and J gave up 3 bases, with 8 bases separating them. The CDR3 is 12 amino acids. CDR3 DNA sequence: TGTGCCAGCAGACCAAGGGAAGAGACCCAGTACTTC. Protein product: CASRPREETQYF.

The J gene is TRBJ1-4, the V gene TRBV29-1; perhaps TRBD1 as D (5 bases). Germline values: CDR1 SQVTM, CDR2 ANQGSEA. The CDR3 runs 15 residues. The V gene lost 4 bases and the J gene lost 8 bases, with 20 bases spanning the gap. CDR3 DNA sequence: TGCAGCGTTGGTCTCGCTTTCCGAGGGGAAGAAAAACTGTTTTTT. The encoded protein is CSVGLAFRGEEKLFF. The variable domain in full, completed from reference TRBV29-1 and TRBJ1-4, reads SAVISQKPSRDICQRGTSLTIQCQVDSQVTMMFWYRQQPGQSLTLIATANQGSEATYESGFVIDKFPISRPNLTFSTLTVSNMSPEDSSIYLCSVGLAFRGEEKLFFGSGTQLSVL.

This clonotype came up a few times. A single base separates this from a much larger clone, so it may be a read error. This chain links TRBV3-1 with TRBJ2-3; no firm D call. Trimming took off 0 bases at V and 1 base at J, with 5 bases between the two ends. The CDR3 totals 14 residues. Germline V gives CDR1 LGHDT, CDR2 YNNKEL (reference sequence). Written as DNA, the CDR3 is TGTGCCAGCAGCCAAGATGACCGCACAGATACGCAGTATTTT. This sequence encodes CASSQDDRTDTQYF.

This clonotype was detected only a few times. The chain employs TRBV4-1 and TRBJ1-2, with D possibly TRBD1 on 5 matching bases. Germline CDR1 is MGHRA and CDR2 is YSYEKL. This CDR3 is built from 15 residues. Trimming left V 1 base short and J 0 bases short, with 9 bases between. CDR3 loop: CASSQAEQANYGYTF. As DNA, the CDR3 is TGCGCCAGCAGCCAAGCCGAACAGGCTAACTATGGCTACACCTTC.

This chain connects TRBV9 to TRBJ2-1, with D possibly matching TRBD2 (5 bases). The V and J ends lost 3 bases and 0 bases respectively, with 19 bases between them. This CDR3 has 18 residues. Germline assignment: CDR1 SGDLS and CDR2 YYNGEE. CDR3 amino acids: CASSAQLIPGSSYNEQFF. CDR3 DNA sequence: TGTGCCAGCAGCGCCCAACTTATTCCGGGGAGCTCCTACAATGAGCAGTTCTTC.

The chain couples TRBV20-1 to TRBJ2-5; possibly TRBD2 for D (5 bases). The end of the DNA aligns better with TRBJ2-7, so the J call may be wrong. CDR3 length equals 15 residues. Germline CDR1 DFQATT, CDR2 SNEGSKA (reference sequence). The CDR3 is CSARDPGKGGYEQYF. Written as DNA, the CDR3 is TGCAGTGCTAGAGACCCGGGGAAAGGTGGATACGAGCAGTACTTC.

The chain recombines TRBV7-2 with TRBJ1-2, with D hard to call. The CDR3 has 14 amino acids. CDR1 is SGHTA and CDR2 is FQGNSA in the germline V gene. The V and J ends lost 4 bases and 3 bases respectively, with 12 bases between them. The DNA of the CDR3 is TGTGCCAGCAGCTGGAGCAGGAGGGACTATGGCTACACCTTC. Its translation is CASSWSRRDYGYTF. Full variable domain (remainder filled in from reference TRBV7-2 and TRBJ1-2): GAGVSQSPSNKVTEKGKDVELRCDPISGHTALYWYRQSLGQGLEFLIYFQGNSAPDKSGLPSDRFSAERTGGSVSTLTIQRTQQEDSAVYLCASSWSRRDYGYTFGSGTRLTVV.

This clonotype has more than one count but fewer than ten. The chain links TRBV6-1 to TRBJ2-1, with TRBD2 matching 13 bases. Germline V gene lookup returns CDR1 MNHNS and CDR2 SASEGT. J was trimmed by 7 bases and V by 9 bases; bases with no gene match: 6. The CDR3 spans 14 residues. The CDR3: CASLGTSGVNEQFF. CDR3 nucleotide sequence: TGTGCCAGTCTGGGGACTAGCGGGGTAAATGAGCAGTTCTTC.

On this clonotype: A read error is possible here, since a much larger clone lies one base away. The chain joins TRBV4-2 to TRBJ2-1, with 12 bases aligning to TRBD2. This CDR3 comprises 15 residues. V lost 1 base and J lost 7; bases outside the gene matches: 2. Germline assignment: CDR1 LGHNA and CDR2 YNFKEQ. In DNA, the CDR3 is TGTGCCAGCAGCCAAGGACTAGCGGGAGCAAATGAGCAGTTCTTC. It translates to CASSQGLAGANEQFF.

V and J are TRBV7-9 and TRBJ1-3, with D hard to call. Germline V CDR1 and CDR2: SEHNR, FQNEAQ (reference sequence). Deletions cut 5 bases from V and 0 bases from J, with 8 bases between. This CDR3 has 14 residues. CDR3 in amino acids: CASSRSYSGNTIYF. CDR3 DNA sequence: TGTGCCAGCAGCAGATCATACTCTGGAAACACCATATATTTT.

This clonotype has more than one count but fewer than ten. The chain uses TRBV2 and TRBJ2-7; weak D call: TRBD1 (5 bases). The CDR3 has 15 residues. V was pared by 1 base and J by 2 bases, with 12 bases between. Germline CDR1 is SNHLY and CDR2 is FYNNEI. CDR3 sequence: CASSEGSRQPYEQYF. DNA of the CDR3: TGTGCCAGCAGTGAAGGGTCTAGACAGCCCTACGAGCAGTACTTC.

The rearrangement links TRBV25-1 to TRBJ2-5, with D tentatively TRBD2 (6 bases). CDR1 and CDR2 (germline): MGHDK, SYGVNS. V lost 3 bases to trimming and J lost 1 base, with 15 bases between them. The CDR3 runs 16 residues. CDR3 in amino acids: CASSDWRDPGQETQYF. The CDR3 bases are TGTGCCAGCAGTGATTGGAGGGACCCAGGCCAAGAGACCCAGTACTTC.

The chain joins TRBV6-2 or TRBV6-3 to TRBJ2-7, with 7 bases fitting TRBD2. This CDR3 spans 13 amino acids. The germline V gene has CDR1 MNHEY and CDR2 SVGEGT. V dropped 7 bases and J dropped 3; count of bases not matched to a gene: 6. The CDR3 bases are TGTGCCAGCAATAGGCTAGCGGACTACGAGCAGTACTTC. Residues: CASNRLADYEQYF.

This sequence joins TRBV27 and TRBJ1-5; possible D gene TRBD1, 5 bases. V lost 5 bases to trimming and J lost 2 bases, with 10 bases between them. Looked up from germline, CDR1 is MNHEY and CDR2 is SMNVEV (reference sequence). This CDR3 comprises 14 residues. The CDR3 DNA follows: TGTGCCAGCAGTCACCGGGGCCGCAATCAGCCCCAGCATTTT. Translating it yields CASSHRGRNQPQHF.

CDR3 DNA sequence: TGTGCCGCTTCGTGGATGGAGACCCAGTACTTC. This sequence encodes CAASWMETQYF. The V call is TRBV9, the J call TRBJ2-5; D call uncertain. Germline loops: CDR1 SGDLS, CDR2 YYNGEE. This CDR3 contains 11 residues. With 10 bases removed from V and 5 bases from J, the gap between germline ends came to 12 bases.

This clonotype was seen more than once but under ten times. The chain uses TRBV4-1 and TRBJ2-3; 8 nucleotides match TRBD2. After removal of 7 bases from V and 8 bases from J, the junction contained 5 bases not matched to a gene. The V gene's germline CDR1 is MGHRA and CDR2 YSYEKL. This CDR3 contains 12 residues. The CDR3 region is CASKTRGGTQYF. CDR3 nucleotide sequence: TGCGCCAGCAAGACCCGGGGGGGTACGCAGTATTTT.

The chain combines TRBV29-1 with TRBJ2-1; possible D gene TRBD2, 7 bases. TRBJ2-7 matches the DNA end more closely, so the J call is doubtful. Germline V gene lookup returns CDR1 SQVTM and CDR2 ANQGSEA. The CDR3 length is 13 residues. The CDR3: CSVPGGRYNEQYF. The CDR3 DNA sequence: TGCAGCGTTCCGGGGGGCAGGTACAATGAGCAGTACTTC.

The chain employs TRBV28 and TRBJ1-5; tentatively, D is TRBD1 (5 bases). V lost 5 bases, J lost 9 bases, and 17 bases lay in between. This CDR3 is 14 amino acids long. CDR1 and CDR2 (germline): MDHEN, SYDVKM. The CDR3 sequence: CASSPRQPGTPQHF. CDR3 DNA sequence: TGTGCCAGCAGTCCACGACAGCCCGGTACGCCCCAGCATTTT.

Concerning this clonotype: Its ends do not fully match the called genes, so a read error is possible. The chain joins TRBV15 to TRBJ2-1; 11 nucleotides line up with TRBD2. This CDR3 has 18 amino acids. CDR1 LNHNV and CDR2 YYDKDF come from the germline V gene (reference sequence). CDR3 residues: CATSRDPGTSGSFNEQFF. The CDR3 DNA sequence: TGTGCTACCAGCAGAGATCCAGGAACTAGCGGGAGTTTCAATGAGCAGTTCTTC.

This clonotype was seen a handful of times. V is TRBV7-2 and J is TRBJ2-3, with D perhaps TRBD2 (6 bases). V lost 1 base, J lost 4 bases, and 15 bases lay in between. The CDR3 sequence is 16 residues long. The germline gives CDR1 SGHTA, CDR2 FQGNSA. The CDR3 sequence: CASSLDWTTIPDTQYF. For the CDR3, the DNA is TGTGCCAGCAGCTTAGATTGGACTACAATACCAGATACGCAGTATTTT.

The chain is built from TRBV13 and TRBJ1-1; D may be TRBD1 (5 bases). Germline assignment: CDR1 PRHDT and CDR2 FYEKMQ (reference sequence). The CDR3 loop spans 13 amino acids. Trimming pared 5 bases from V and 6 bases from J, leaving 13 bases between. Written as DNA, the CDR3 is TGTGCCAGCAGCATAAAAGGGGACGCTGAAGCTTTCTTT. Translated: CASSIKGDAEAFF.

A remark on this clonotype: Its ends do not fully match the called genes, so a read error is possible. The gene calls are TRBV10-3 and TRBJ1-6; weak D call: TRBD1 (5 bases). In germline, CDR1 is ENHRY, CDR2 SYGVKD. The CDR3 is made up of 15 amino acids. The DNA for the CDR3 is TGTGCCATCAGAGAGTCTCCGGGACCTTTTTATCCCCTCCACTTT. This translates into CAIRESPGPFYPLHF.

This clonotype appeared a few times. This sequence joins TRBV25-1 and TRBJ2-3; TRBD1 or TRBD2 may be the D gene (6 bases each). Germline CDR1 MGHDK, CDR2 SYGVNS. This CDR3 has 15 residues. The ends were cut back, 5 bases at V and 6 bases at J, with 18 bases in the middle. The CDR3 DNA reads TGTGCCAGCAGTTCCACAGGGAGGCTTGCTGATACGCAGTATTTT. The encoded protein is CASSSTGRLADTQYF. Together with reference TRBV25-1 and TRBJ2-3, the CDR3 gives the full variable domain: EADIYQTPRYLVIGTGKKITLECSQTMGHDKMYWYQQDPGMELHLIHYSYGVNSTEKGDLSSESTVSRIRTEHFPLTLESARPSHTSQYLCASSSTGRLADTQYFGPGTRLTVL.

This clonotype was counted between two and nine times. This rearrangement joins TRBV28 to TRBJ2-3; TRBD1 or TRBD2 may be the D gene (5 bases each). This CDR3 contains 15 residues. Trimming removed 7 bases from V and 5 bases from J, with 19 bases in between. The germline CDR1 and CDR2 sequences are MDHEN and SYDVKM. The CDR3 nucleotides are TGTGCCAGCACCGCGGATGAGGGGCTGAGAGATACGCAGTATTTT. Translating gives CASTADEGLRDTQYF.

This chain connects TRBV6-1 to TRBJ2-3; D perhaps matches TRBD1 (6 bases). The V gene lost 0 bases and the J gene lost 1 base, with 8 bases spanning the gap. The CDR3 is 15 amino acids. The germline V gene has CDR1 MNHNS and CDR2 SASEGT. CDR3 bases: TGTGCCAGCAGTGAAGCCTGGGGGCGCACAGATACGCAGTATTTT. It yields the protein CASSEAWGRTDTQYF.

This clonotype was counted between two and nine times. The chain employs TRBV11-2 and TRBJ2-4; D not certain. The last part of the DNA fits TRBJ2-7 better; the J call may be wrong. Per the germline V gene, CDR1 is SGHAT and CDR2 is FQNNGV. The CDR3 spans 13 residues. DNA for the CDR3: TGTGCCAGCAGCGCCGGGCCCCTGTCCGAGCAGTACTTC. Amino acids: CASSAGPLSEQYF.